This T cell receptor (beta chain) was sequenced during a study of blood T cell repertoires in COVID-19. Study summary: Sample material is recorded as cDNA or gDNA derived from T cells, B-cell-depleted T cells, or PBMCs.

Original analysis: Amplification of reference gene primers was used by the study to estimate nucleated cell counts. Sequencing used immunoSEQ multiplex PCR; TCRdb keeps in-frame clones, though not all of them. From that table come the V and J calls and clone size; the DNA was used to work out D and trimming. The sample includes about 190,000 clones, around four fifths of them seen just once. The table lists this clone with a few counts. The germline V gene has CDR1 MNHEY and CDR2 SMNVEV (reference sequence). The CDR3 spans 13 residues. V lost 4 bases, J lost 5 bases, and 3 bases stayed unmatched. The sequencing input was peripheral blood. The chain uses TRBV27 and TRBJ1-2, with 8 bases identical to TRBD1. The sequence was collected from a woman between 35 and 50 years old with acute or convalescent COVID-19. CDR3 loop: CASSSWTGYGYTF. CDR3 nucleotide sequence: TGTGCCAGCAGTTCCTGGACAGGGTATGGCTACACCTTC.